This T cell receptor (beta chain) was recorded in a study of T cell repertoires in cytomegalovirus infection. Study at large: Indicated by public TCR beta signatures were CMV infection and matching HLA type.

This clonotype has only a few counts. The antigen remains unidentified. Study results and limitations: Based on cumulative public TCR beta family frequency, carriers of CMV plus the relevant HLA were identified. CMV-specific HLA-C-restricted TCR beta clonotypes dominated the ex vivo response.

The length of the CDR3 is 16 residues. V was pared by 1 base and J by 6 bases, with 9 bases of the junction left unmatched. Per the germline V gene, CDR1 is LGHNA and CDR2 is YSLEER. TCRdb reprocessed the reads via MiXCR and lists one record per CDR3 protein. There are around 280,000 distinct CDR3 sequences in the sample; roughly 15% occur only once, and roughly 8.7% lies in the top ten. This receptor was identified in a human donor in good health (CMV status not recorded). Some clones in this sample may be carry-over from other donors' samples. V is TRBV4-3 and J is TRBJ1-1; 9 nucleotides agree with TRBD1. Sequenced input: PBMCs. The CDR3 DNA reads as TGCGCCAGCAGCCAAGGGGGGAGACAGGGGGACGCTGAAGCTTTCTTT. This sequence encodes CASSQGGRQGDAEAFF.